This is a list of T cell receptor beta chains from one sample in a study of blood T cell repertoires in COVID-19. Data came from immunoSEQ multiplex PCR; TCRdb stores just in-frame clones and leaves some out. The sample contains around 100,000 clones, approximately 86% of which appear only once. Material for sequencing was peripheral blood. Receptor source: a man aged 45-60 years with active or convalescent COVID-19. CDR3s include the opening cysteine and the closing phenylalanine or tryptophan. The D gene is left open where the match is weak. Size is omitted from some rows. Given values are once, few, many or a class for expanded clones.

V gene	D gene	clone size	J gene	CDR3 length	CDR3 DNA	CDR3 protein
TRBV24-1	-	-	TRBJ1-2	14	TGTGCCACCAGTGACCGCGGGTCCGGGCATGGCTACACCTTC	CATSDRGSGHGYTF
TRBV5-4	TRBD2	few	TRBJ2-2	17	TGTGCCAGCAGCGCCCAAGGCGGGGGGGCATACACCGGGGAGCTGTTTTTT	CASSAQGGGAYTGELFF
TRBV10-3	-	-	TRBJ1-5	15	TGTGCCATCAGTGAGTCGGGCGAGGGTAGTCAGCCCCAGCATTTT	CAISESGEGSQPQHF
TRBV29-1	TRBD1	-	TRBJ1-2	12	TGCAGCGGGGGGACAGGGGCCTATGGCTACACCTTC	CSGGTGAYGYTF
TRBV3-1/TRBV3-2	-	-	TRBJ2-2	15	TGTGCCAGCAGCCAAGAACAACTAGTCATCGGGGAGCTGTTTTTT	CASSQEQLVIGELFF
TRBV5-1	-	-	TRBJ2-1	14	TGCGCCAGCAGCTGGGACAATATCTACAATGAGCAGTTCTTC	CASSWDNIYNEQFF
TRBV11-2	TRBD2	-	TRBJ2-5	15	TGTGCCAGCAGCCGGGGGGGGCCCGTGGAAGAGACCCAGTACTTC	CASSRGGPVEETQYF
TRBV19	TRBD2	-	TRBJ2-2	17	TGTGCCAGTAGTTGGCCTAGCGGGGGAACTGGCCCCGGGGAGCTGTTTTTT	CASSWPSGGTGPGELFF
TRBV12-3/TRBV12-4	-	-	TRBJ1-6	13	TGTGCCAGCAGCCGTACTACAGGGCCGAATCTCCACTTT	CASSRTTGPNLHF
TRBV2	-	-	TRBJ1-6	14	TGTGCCAGCAGACAGAGCTCCTATAATTCACCCCTCCACTTT	CASRQSSYNSPLHF
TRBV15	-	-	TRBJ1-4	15	TGTGCCACCAGCAGAGATCAGGGGTTTAATGAAAAACTGTTTTTT	CATSRDQGFNEKLFF
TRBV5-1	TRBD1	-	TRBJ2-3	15	TGCGCCAGCAGCGCGGGACAGGTTAGCACAGATACGCAGTATTTT	CASSAGQVSTDTQYF
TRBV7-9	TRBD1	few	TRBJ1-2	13	TGTGCCAGCAGGCCCGGGACAGGCTATGGCTACACCTTC	CASRPGTGYGYTF
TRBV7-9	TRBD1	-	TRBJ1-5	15	TGTGCCAGCAGCGTCGACAGGGTTGGCAATCAGCCCCAGCATTTT	CASSVDRVGNQPQHF
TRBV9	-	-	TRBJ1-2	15	TGTGCCAGCAGCGTCGACAGGAGCTCTAACTATGGCTACACCTTC	CASSVDRSSNYGYTF
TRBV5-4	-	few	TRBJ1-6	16	TGTGCCAGCAGCTTGGCCGGAGGGGTAGAGAATTCACCCCTCCACTTT	CASSLAGGVENSPLHF
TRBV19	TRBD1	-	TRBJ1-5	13	TGTGCCAGCACCGGGACAGGTTATCAGCCCCAGCATTTT	CASTGTGYQPQHF
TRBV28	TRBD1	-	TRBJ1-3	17	TGTGCCAGCAGAAGCCCACAGGGGGCGCGCCCTGGAAACACCATATATTTT	CASRSPQGARPGNTIYF
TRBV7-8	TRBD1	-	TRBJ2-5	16	TGTGCCAGCAGCTGGGGTACAGGGGGTCTAAGAGAGACCCAGTACTTC	CASSWGTGGLRETQYF
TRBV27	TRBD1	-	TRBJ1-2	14	TGTGCCAGCAGGTCCGGGACAGGGGTGCGGGGCTACACCTTC	CASRSGTGVRGYTF
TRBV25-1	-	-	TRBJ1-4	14	TGTGCCAGCAGTGGACGGGGAATGGATGAAAAACTGTTTTTT	CASSGRGMDEKLFF
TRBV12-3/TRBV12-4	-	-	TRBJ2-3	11	TGTGCCAGCCGACGGGGAGATACGCAGTATTTT	CASRRGDTQYF
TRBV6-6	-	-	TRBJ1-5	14	TGTGCCAGCATGCTTTCAGGGGACGGTCAGCCCCAGCATTTT	CASMLSGDGQPQHF
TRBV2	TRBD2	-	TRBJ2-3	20	TGTGCCAGCAGTGAGGGCGAACTAGCGGGGGGGCCGTTTGGCACAGATACGCAGTATTTT	CASSEGELAGGPFGTDTQYF
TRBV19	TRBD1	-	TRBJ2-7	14	TGTGCCAGTAGAGAGGACAGGGCATCCTACGAGCAGTACTTC	CASREDRASYEQYF
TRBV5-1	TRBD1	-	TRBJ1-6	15	TGCGCCAGCAGCAGGGACAGGGTAGGAAATTCACCCCTCCACTTT	CASSRDRVGNSPLHF
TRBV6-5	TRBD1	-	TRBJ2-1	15	TGTGCCAGCAGAGAGGGACAGGGGACCTACAATGAGCAGTTCTTC	CASREGQGTYNEQFF
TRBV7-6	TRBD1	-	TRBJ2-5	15	TGTGCCAGCAGAAAAACAGGGGGACCGTTAGAGACCCAGTACTTC	CASRKTGGPLETQYF
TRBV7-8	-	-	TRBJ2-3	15	TGTGCCAGCAGCTTAGACACTATACCCACAGATACGCAGTATTTT	CASSLDTIPTDTQYF
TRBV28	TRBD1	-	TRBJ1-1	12	TGTGCCAGCAGCTCCGGACAGGGGGAGGCTTTCTTT	CASSSGQGEAFF
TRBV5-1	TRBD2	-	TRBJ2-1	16	TGCGCCAGCAGCCCCAATAGCGGGGGGGCCTACAATGAGCAGTTCTTC	CASSPNSGGAYNEQFF
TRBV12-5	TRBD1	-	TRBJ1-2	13	TGTGCTAGTGGCCTGGACAGGATCTTTGGCTACACCTTC	CASGLDRIFGYTF
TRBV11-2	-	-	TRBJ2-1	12	TGTGCCAGCAGCTTTCCCGACAATGAGCAGTTCTTC	CASSFPDNEQFF
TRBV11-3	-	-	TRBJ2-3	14	TGTGCCAGCAGCCACTCCACCGCCGCAGATACGCAGTATTTT	CASSHSTAADTQYF
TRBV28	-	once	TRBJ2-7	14	TGTGCCAGCAGGCACAGGGTGGGACGGGACGAGCAGTACTTC	CASRHRVGRDEQYF
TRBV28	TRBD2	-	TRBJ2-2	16	TGTGCCAGCAGTTTACATAGCGGGGGAAACACCGGGGAGCTGTTTTTT	CASSLHSGGNTGELFF
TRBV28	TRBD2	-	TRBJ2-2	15	TGTGCCAGCAGTTCCTACAGCGGGGGCACCGGGGAGCTGTTTTTT	CASSSYSGGTGELFF
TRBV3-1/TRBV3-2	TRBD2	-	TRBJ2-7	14	TGTGCCAGCAGTACGGCTAGCGGGGTGATCGAGCAGTACTTC	CASSTASGVIEQYF
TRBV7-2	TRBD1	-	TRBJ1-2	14	TGTGCCAGCAGTTCCGGGACAGGGGTAGATGGCTACACCTTC	CASSSGTGVDGYTF
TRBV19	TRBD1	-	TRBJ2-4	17	TGTGCCAGTAGTAAAAGATGGGGGACAGAAGCCAAAAACATTCAGTACTTC	CASSKRWGTEAKNIQYF
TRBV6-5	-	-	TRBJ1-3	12	TGTGCCAGCTTCCCGGGGAAGGGCACCATATATTTT	CASFPGKGTIYF
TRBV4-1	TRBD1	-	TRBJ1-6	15	TGCGCCAGCAGCCAAGATGGACAGGGGCGTTCACCCCTCCACTTT	CASSQDGQGRSPLHF
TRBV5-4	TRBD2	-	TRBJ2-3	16	TGTGCCAGCAGCTTTCGTCTAGCGGAACACACAGATACGCAGTATTTT	CASSFRLAEHTDTQYF
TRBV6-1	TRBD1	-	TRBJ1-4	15	TGTGCCAGCAGTGAAGACAGGGGGTCTAATGAAAAACTGTTTTTT	CASSEDRGSNEKLFF
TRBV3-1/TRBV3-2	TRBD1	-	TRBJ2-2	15	TGTGCCAGCAGCCGAGACAGGGGTCACACCGGGGAGCTGTTTTTT	CASSRDRGHTGELFF
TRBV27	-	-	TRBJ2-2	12	TGTGCCAGCAGTTTCCGGACCGGGGAGCTGTTTTTT	CASSFRTGELFF
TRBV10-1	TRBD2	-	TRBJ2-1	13	TGCGCCAGCGCGGGGGGGCAAGACAATGAGCAGTTCTTC	CASAGGQDNEQFF
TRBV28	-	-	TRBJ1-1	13	TGTGCCAGCACCAGGACAGCGAACACTGAAGCTTTCTTT	CASTRTANTEAFF
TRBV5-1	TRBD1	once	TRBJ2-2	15	TGCGCCAGCAGCTCCCGACAGGGGGCGTTCGGGGAGCTGTTTTTT	CASSSRQGAFGELFF
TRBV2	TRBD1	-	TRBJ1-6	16	TGTGCCAGCAGTCCCGGGACAGGGGGCTTTGGTTCACCCCTCCACTTT	CASSPGTGGFGSPLHF
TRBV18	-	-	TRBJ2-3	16	TGTGCCAGCTCACCACCCTCTAGCGCCGACACAGATACGCAGTATTTT	CASSPPSSADTDTQYF
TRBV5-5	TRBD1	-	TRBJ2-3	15	TGTGCCAGCAGCTTGGGGCAGGGGGCGCCGGATACGCAGTATTTT	CASSLGQGAPDTQYF
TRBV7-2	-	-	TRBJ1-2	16	TGTGCCAGCAGCTTAGTACGGGGAGCAGCTAACTATGGCTACACCTTC	CASSLVRGAANYGYTF
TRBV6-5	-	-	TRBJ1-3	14	TGTGCCAGCAGTTACTCGGGCAGCCGAAACACCATATATTTT	CASSYSGSRNTIYF
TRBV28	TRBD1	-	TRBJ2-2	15	TGTGCCAGCGTCAGAGGACAGGGGGCCACCGGGGAGCTGTTTTTT	CASVRGQGATGELFF
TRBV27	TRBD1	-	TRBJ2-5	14	TGTGCCAGCAGTTCGGGACAGGTTCAAGAGACCCAGTACTTC	CASSSGQVQETQYF
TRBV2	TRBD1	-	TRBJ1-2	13	TGTGCCAGCAGCGGACAGGGAATTGATGGCTACACCTTC	CASSGQGIDGYTF
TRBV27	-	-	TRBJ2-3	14	TGTGCCTCCTCCCGGGGTAGCGGCACAGATACGCAGTATTTT	CASSRGSGTDTQYF
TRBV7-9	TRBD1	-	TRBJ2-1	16	TGTGCCAGCAGCACGCCGGGGACAGGGGGGTACAATGAGCAGTTCTTC	CASSTPGTGGYNEQFF
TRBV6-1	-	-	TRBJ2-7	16	TGTGCCAGCAGTGAGCTTCTGGCAGGAGGGATGTACGAGCAGTACTTC	CASSELLAGGMYEQYF